The 8 T cell receptor beta chains given below trace back to one sample, sequenced in a study of T and B cells in COVID-19 patients. TRB rearrangements were amplified by multiplex PCR with BIOMED2 TRB-A/B primers. TCRdb called the multiplex PCR reads again in MiXCR, with one record for every CDR3 protein. Of about 4,800 distinct CDR3 sequences listed, about 26% are singletons. Each TRB amplification used roughly 230-550 ng of genomic DNA from blood. Sequenced: blood. The receptors were sampled from a human donor with active COVID-19.

The rearrangement links TRBV7-2 to TRBJ2-2; no clear D. There are 14 residues in the CDR3. V lost 1 base and J 4 bases, leaving 7 bases between the germline ends. Germline V lookup: CDR1 SGHTA, CDR2 FQGNSA. CDR3 coding DNA: TGTGCCAGCAGCTTAGGCAGAATCACCGGGGAGCTGTTTTTT. Its translation is CASSLGRITGELFF.

The genes are TRBV27 and TRBJ1-2, with unresolved D. Trimming removed 2 bases at V and 4 bases at J, with 8 bases between. The CDR3 length is 13 residues. Germline CDR1 is MNHEY and CDR2 is SMNVEV (reference sequence). The CDR3 here is CASSLVGSYGYTF. The CDR3 region has the DNA TGTGCCAGCAGTTTAGTGGGGAGCTATGGCTACACCTTC.

This clonotype was observed many times. The J gene is TRBJ1-4, the V gene TRBV6-6; D is unclear. V lost 0 bases and J 8 bases, leaving 13 bases between the germline ends. This CDR3 has 15 amino acids. The germline V gene has CDR1 MNHNY and CDR2 SVGAGI (reference sequence). In DNA, the CDR3 is TGTGCCAGCAGTTACTCGACGGGGATTGGGGAAAAACTGTTTTTT. This translates into CASSYSTGIGEKLFF.

This clonotype was counted between two and nine times. The CDR3 bases are TGCAGTGCTAATGGGGGCCCTAACACCGGGGAGCTGTTTTTT. Translation gives CSANGGPNTGELFF. V gene TRBV20-1 combines with J gene TRBJ2-2, with D perhaps matching TRBD1 (6 bases). Germline V gene sequence: CDR1 DFQATT, CDR2 SNEGSKA (reference sequence). This CDR3 spans 14 amino acids. The germline V and J ends were trimmed by 4 bases and 2 bases, with 11 bases remaining between them.

The chain combines TRBV6-5 with TRBJ2-2; unclear D gene. This CDR3 spans 15 amino acids. Trimming took off 5 bases at V and 8 bases at J, with 18 bases between the two ends. Germline values: CDR1 MNHEY, CDR2 SVGAGI. The CDR3 nucleotides read TGTGCCAGCAGTGAATCGACTCAACTCGGGGGGGAGCTGTTTTTT. It translates to CASSESTQLGGELFF.

As concerns this clonotype: Possible read error: a much larger clone is one base away. The genes are TRBV27 and TRBJ2-7; TRBD2 matches 12 bases. Germline V lookup: CDR1 MNHEY, CDR2 SMNVEV (reference sequence). This CDR3 has 14 amino acids. The V segment lost 5 bases and the J segment 3 bases; nucleotides outside the gene matches: 2. Here the CDR3 reads CASSRTSGNYEQYF. CDR3 DNA sequence: TGTGCCAGCAGTAGGACTAGCGGGAACTACGAGCAGTACTTC.

This clonotype ranks as medium-sized. The V gene is TRBV19, the J gene TRBJ2-3; TRBD2 matches at 11 bases. From germline, CDR1 is LNHDA and CDR2 SQIVND (reference sequence). V was clipped by 7 bases and J by 2 bases; unmatched bases: 8. This CDR3 is 16 amino acids long. Written as DNA, the CDR3 is TGTGCCAGTAAGACTAGCGGGACACTATTCACAGATACGCAGTATTTT. Residues: CASKTSGTLFTDTQYF.

The rearrangement joins TRBV7-3 to TRBJ1-2, with D possibly matching TRBD1 (5 bases). Germline CDR1 is SGHTA and CDR2 is FQGTGA. V was clipped by 4 bases and J by 4 bases, with 19 bases between them. CDR3 size: 16 residues. CDR3 amino acids: CASSSYRQNGPYGYTF. CDR3 sequence (DNA): TGTGCCAGCAGCTCTTATAGACAGAACGGCCCCTATGGCTACACCTTC.